The 17 T cell receptor beta chains below all came from one sample that was sequenced in a study of control samples from healthy donors and cancer patients. Clones were read by immunoSEQ multiplex PCR, and TCRdb kept only the in-frame ones, dropping some. The sample has about 75,000 clones, roughly 82% seen once. What was sequenced was blood. These receptor sequences come from a man between 45 and 60 years old in good health.

The chain combines TRBV3-1 (or the pseudogene TRBV3-2) with TRBJ2-3; D ambiguous. V lost 1 base and J lost 8, with 7 bases in between. The CDR3 is made up of 12 amino acids. Germline V gives CDR1 LGHDT, CDR2 YNNKEL (reference sequence). The CDR3 DNA reads as TGTGCCAGCAGCCAAGTCCAGCGTACGCAGTATTTT. Its translation: CASSQVQRTQYF.

The chain has TRBV30 and TRBJ1-6, with D perhaps matching TRBD1 (6 bases). CDR3 length equals 13 residues. The V end was cut by 6 bases, the J end by 8 bases, with 14 bases between. Germline values: CDR1 GTSNPN, CDR2 SVGIG (reference sequence). Written as DNA, the CDR3 is TGTGCCTGCCGAGTACAGGGTTATTCACCCCTCCACTTT. Its protein product is CACRVQGYSPLHF.

The chain is built from TRBV7-2 and TRBJ1-5, with D possibly being TRBD1 (6 bases). Looked up from germline, CDR1 is SGHTA and CDR2 is FQGNSA. The CDR3 loop spans 16 amino acids. V shed 6 bases and J shed 6 bases, with 21 bases lying between them. The CDR3 nucleotides read TGTGCCAGCAGTTTTCTTTCCGGGGGCCGCACTCAGCCCCAGCATTTT. Its translation: CASSFLSGGRTQPQHF.

The gene calls are TRBV19 and TRBJ1-2, with D perhaps TRBD1 (5 bases). Germline loops: CDR1 LNHDA, CDR2 SQIVND (reference sequence). The CDR3 totals 15 residues. V shed 3 bases and J shed 7 bases, with 18 bases lying between them. The CDR3, as DNA: TGTGCCAGTAGTATGTGGGGCAGGGAGGATGGTGGCTACACCTTC. Translating gives CASSMWGREDGGYTF.

V gene TRBV19 combines with J gene TRBJ1-3; perhaps TRBD1 as D (5 bases). Trimming left V 9 bases short and J 0 bases short, with 24 bases between. Germline values: CDR1 LNHDA, CDR2 SQIVND (reference sequence). The CDR3 has 18 amino acids. Here the CDR3 reads CASLDSRLSFYSGNTIYF. CDR3 nucleotides: TGTGCCAGCCTTGACAGTAGACTTTCTTTTTACTCTGGAAACACCATATATTTT. The full variable domain, with the rest looked up from reference TRBV19 and TRBJ1-3, is DGGITQSPKYLFRKEGQNVTLSCEQNLNHDAMYWYRQDPGQGLRLIYYSQIVNDFQKGDIAEGYSVSREKKESFPLTVTSAQKNPTAFYLCASLDSRLSFYSGNTIYFGEGSWLTVV.

V gene TRBV5-1 combines with J gene TRBJ1-6; D not certain. Germline assignment: CDR1 SGHRS and CDR2 YFSETQ. The CDR3 extends over 14 amino acids. V dropped 2 bases and J dropped 8 bases, with 11 bases sitting between them. The CDR3 DNA follows: TGCGCCAGCAGCTTCATCGCTGGGGATTCACCCCTCCACTTT. Protein product: CASSFIAGDSPLHF.

The chain joins TRBV18 to TRBJ1-6; TRBD1 agrees at 7 bases. The V gene end was trimmed by 4 bases and the J gene end by 0 bases; junction bases not matched to a gene: 3. Per germline, CDR1 KGHSH and CDR2 LQKENI. The CDR3 is 16 residues long. CDR3 protein: CASSRQGFSYNSPLHF. In DNA, the CDR3 is TGTGCCAGCTCACGACAGGGATTCTCCTATAATTCACCCCTCCACTTT.

This chain connects TRBV29-1 to TRBJ2-2, with D tentatively TRBD1 (6 bases). The CDR3 length is 14 residues. Per the germline V gene, CDR1 is SQVTM and CDR2 is ANQGSEA. V gave up 3 bases and J gave up 5 bases, with 13 bases separating them. The DNA of the CDR3 is TGCAGCGTTGATAGGGGGACCCGGACCGGGGAGCTGTTTTTT. Its protein is CSVDRGTRTGELFF.

V and J are TRBV24-1 and TRBJ1-1; a weak D match, TRBD1 (6 bases). Germline V lookup: CDR1 KGHDR, CDR2 SFDVKD. Deletions cut 9 bases from V and 1 base from J, with 14 bases between. This CDR3 contains 14 residues. CDR3 sequence (DNA): TGTGCCACCCAACGGGGGGGACAGAACACTGAAGCTTTCTTT. This translates into CATQRGGQNTEAFF.

The V call is TRBV7-9, the J call TRBJ1-5; D may be TRBD1 (5 bases). Trimming took off 5 bases at V and 0 bases at J, with 14 bases between the two ends. This CDR3 is 16 amino acids long. Germline CDR1 SEHNR, CDR2 FQNEAQ (reference sequence). The CDR3 reads CASSHGRGYSNQPQHF. CDR3 nucleotide sequence: TGTGCCAGCAGCCACGGACGGGGGTATAGCAATCAGCCCCAGCATTTT. The whole variable domain, remainder taken from reference TRBV7-9 and TRBJ1-5, is DTGVSQNPRHKITKRGQNVTFRCDPISEHNRLYWYRQTLGQGPEFLTYFQNEAQLEKSRLLSDRFSAERPKGSFSTLEIQRTEQGDSAMYLCASSHGRGYSNQPQHFGDGTRLSIL.

V usage is TRBV5-4 and J usage is TRBJ2-1; D is ambiguous. Trimming stripped 4 bases from V and 9 bases from J, with 11 bases between. The CDR3 loop spans 12 amino acids. CDR1 and CDR2 from the germline V gene are SGHNT and YYREEE (reference sequence). CDR3 nucleotides: TGTGCCAGCAGCCCATGGACGGGTGAGCAGTTCTTC. It is translated as CASSPWTGEQFF.

This chain links TRBV28 with TRBJ1-2, with D possibly TRBD1 on 6 matching bases. Trimming shortened V by 1 base and J by 11 bases, and 11 bases separated the two germline ends. Per germline, CDR1 MDHEN and CDR2 SYDVKM. The CDR3 contains 12 residues. CDR3 sequence (DNA): TGTGCCAGCAGTTTATACCAGGGGTGGTACACCTTC. Translated: CASSLYQGWYTF.

The J gene is TRBJ2-3, the V gene TRBV27; 11 positions agree with TRBD2. The CDR3 sequence is 16 residues long. Germline loops: CDR1 MNHEY, CDR2 SMNVEV (reference sequence). V was clipped by 0 bases and J by 4 bases; unmatched bases: 3. DNA of the CDR3: TGTGCCAGCAGTTTATCACTAGCGGGAGCCCCAGATACGCAGTATTTT. Its protein product is CASSLSLAGAPDTQYF.

V is TRBV12-3 or TRBV12-4 and J is TRBJ2-3, with D unresolved. There are 13 residues in the CDR3. The ends were cut back, 5 bases at V and 2 bases at J, with 8 bases in the middle. The CDR3 DNA follows: TGTGCCAGCAGTGCCGGTTTCACAGATACGCAGTATTTT. Translating it yields CASSAGFTDTQYF.

V usage is TRBV27 and J usage is TRBJ2-2; TRBD1 might be the D (6 bases). Between the trimmed V and J ends, which lost 2 bases and 9 bases, there was a span of 13 bases. Germline V lookup: CDR1 MNHEY, CDR2 SMNVEV (reference sequence). The CDR3 loop spans 14 amino acids. CDR3 nucleotide sequence: TGTGCCAGCAGTTTAGGGACACCGATTAGGGAGCTGTTTTTT. Residues: CASSLGTPIRELFF.

A word on this clone: Other nucleotide sequences in the sample specify the same CDR3. The gene calls are TRBV30 and TRBJ2-6, with unresolved D. CDR3 length equals 14 residues. V was shortened by 3 bases and J by 3 bases, with 9 bases between the two germline ends. Germline V gene data show CDR1 as GTSNPN and CDR2 as SVGIG (reference sequence). The CDR3 reads CAWSPGGGANVLTF. The DNA for the CDR3 is TGTGCCTGGAGCCCAGGCGGTGGGGCCAACGTCCTGACTTTC.

This chain connects TRBV5-5 to TRBJ2-3; D might be TRBD2 (6 bases). The CDR3 is 14 residues long. CDR1 is SGHKS and CDR2 is YYEKEE in the germline V gene (reference sequence). Trimming removed 4 bases from V and 5 bases from J, with 14 bases in between. The CDR3 DNA reads as TGTGCCAGCAGCCCAGACACCGGGAGAGATACGCAGTATTTT. Translating it yields CASSPDTGRDTQYF.